These 17 T cell receptor beta chains originate from one sample sequenced in a study of human T cells and chemical hapten exposure. Indicated time point: patch test 1, 2 weeks after DPC sensitization. Treatment noted: therapeutic diphenylcyclopropenone sensitization with weekly scalp DPC. From the RACE reads, TCRdb called clonotypes with MiXCR, one entry per CDR3 protein. This sample has under 200,000 distinct CDR3 sequences, with roughly 14% found just once. The input for sequencing was whole blood, taken in connection with sensitization to the hapten diphenylcyclopropenone (DPC). These receptors were taken from a woman in her 30s with alopecia areata. Some clones in this sample may be carry-over from other donors' samples.

This clonotype was seen a few times. The rearrangement links TRBV6-6 to TRBJ2-7, with 13 bases fitting TRBD2. The V and J ends lost 7 bases and 2 bases, in that order; junction bases with no gene match: 14. Per the germline V gene, CDR1 is MNHNY and CDR2 is SVGAGI (reference sequence). CDR3 size: 18 residues. This CDR3 is CASTSAGTSGVYPYEQYF. DNA for the CDR3: TGTGCCAGCACCAGCGCCGGGACTAGCGGGGTATATCCCTACGAGCAGTACTTC.

This rearrangement joins TRBV6-6 to TRBJ2-3; D possibly corresponds to TRBD2 (6 bases). The CDR3 spans 17 residues. With 4 bases removed from V and 0 bases from J, the gap between germline ends came to 17 bases. Germline V gives CDR1 MNHNY, CDR2 SVGAGI (reference sequence). The CDR3 loop is CASSSRLGLDSTDTQYF. CDR3 coding DNA: TGTGCCAGCAGTTCTAGACTAGGTCTGGATAGCACAGATACGCAGTATTTT.

There are many counts of this clonotype. The chain couples TRBV28 to TRBJ1-1, with D unresolved. The V end lost 4 bases, the J end lost 3 bases, and 9 bases lay between the germline ends. CDR1 is MDHEN, CDR2 SYDVKM, per germline. The length of the CDR3 is 13 residues. The CDR3 DNA reads as TGTGCCAGCAGTTCTTCCCCCTACACTGAAGCTTTCTTT. Translation gives CASSSSPYTEAFF.

The chain recombines TRBV6-1 with TRBJ1-1; D ambiguous. The germline V and J ends were trimmed by 6 bases and 6 bases, with 14 bases remaining between them. Germline V lookup: CDR1 MNHNS, CDR2 SASEGT. This CDR3 contains 13 residues. The CDR3 nucleotides are TGTGCCAGCAGCCGGGCTGGAGTAGCTGAAGCTTTCTTT. It is translated as CASSRAGVAEAFF.

This clonotype has at least ten counts. V gene TRBV11-3 combines with J gene TRBJ2-7; TRBD1 matches at 8 bases. V lost 6 bases, J lost 6 bases, and 4 bases stayed unmatched. The CDR3 contains 12 residues. Germline V gene sequence: CDR1 SGHNT, CDR2 YENEEA. CDR3 DNA: TGTGCCAGCAGTCGAACAGGGGGCGAGCAGTACTTC. Translation: CASSRTGGEQYF.

The rearrangement joins TRBV5-4 to TRBJ2-5; the match to TRBD2 covers 8 bases. The CDR3 has 15 residues. With 4 bases clipped from V and 1 base from J, the junction kept 6 bases outside the gene matches. The V gene's germline CDR1 is SGHNT and CDR2 YYREEE (reference sequence). In DNA, the CDR3 is TGTGCCAGCAGCAAACCGGGACTAGGCCAAGAGACCCAGTACTTC. Translation: CASSKPGLGQETQYF.

V and J are TRBV7-2 and TRBJ1-3; tentatively, D is TRBD1 (5 bases). Trimming removed 5 bases at V and 0 bases at J, with 11 bases between. The CDR3 covers 15 residues. Germline CDR1 and CDR2: SGHTA and FQGNSA. The CDR3 sequence: CASSQAGISGNTIYF. The CDR3 DNA is TGTGCCAGCAGCCAAGCAGGGATCTCTGGAAACACCATATATTTT.

Many counts were recorded for this clonotype. This chain connects TRBV5-1 to TRBJ1-5; D not resolved. V lost 0 bases and J 5 bases, leaving 6 bases between the germline ends. This CDR3 has 13 residues. Germline V gene sequence: CDR1 SGHRS, CDR2 YFSETQ. The CDR3 sequence: CASSLGTDQPQHF. Here the CDR3 DNA reads TGCGCCAGCAGCTTGGGCACGGATCAGCCCCAGCATTTT. Drawing the rest from reference TRBV5-1 and TRBJ1-5, the complete variable domain is KAGVTQTPRYLIKTRGQQVTLSCSPISGHRSVSWYQQTPGQGLQFLFEYFSETQRNKGNFPGRFSGRQFSNSRSEMNVSTLELGDSALYLCASSLGTDQPQHFGDGTRLSIL.

This clonotype was found a few times. The chain joins TRBV5-4 to TRBJ2-2; unclear D gene. Trimming took 1 base from V and 3 from J, leaving 4 bases between them. This CDR3 spans 13 amino acids. From germline, CDR1 is SGHNT and CDR2 YYREEE (reference sequence). The CDR3 DNA sequence: TGTGCCAGCAGCTTGAAGTACACCGGGGAGCTGTTTTTT. Its translation: CASSLKYTGELFF.

The sample holds many counts of this clonotype. The chain joins TRBV28 to TRBJ1-2, with TRBD1 as a possible D gene (6 bases). Germline assignment: CDR1 MDHEN and CDR2 SYDVKM. The germline V and J ends were trimmed by 5 bases and 5 bases, with 9 bases remaining between them. This CDR3 contains 12 residues. The CDR3 nucleotides read TGTGCCAGCAGTAACAGGGCTTATGGCTACACCTTC. Protein sequence: CASSNRAYGYTF.

This rearrangement joins TRBV28 to TRBJ2-2; TRBD2 matches 8 bases. J gave up 5 bases and V 6 bases, and 8 bases lay outside the gene matches. Germline V CDR1 and CDR2: MDHEN, SYDVKM. The CDR3 is 15 residues long. The CDR3 region has the DNA TGTGCCAGCAGCACCGGGACTAGGGGGACCGGGGAGCTGTTTTTT. Residues: CASSTGTRGTGELFF. Supplemented by reference TRBV28 and TRBJ2-2, the full variable domain reads DVKVTQSSRYLVKRTGEKVFLECVQDMDHENMFWYRQDPGLGLRLIYFSYDVKMKEKGDIPEGYSVSREKKERFSLILESASTNQTSMYLCASSTGTRGTGELFFGEGSRLTVL.

The V and J genes are TRBV7-9 and TRBJ2-5; D gene unclear. This CDR3 contains 14 residues. Germline V gives CDR1 SEHNR, CDR2 FQNEAQ (reference sequence). V lost 3 bases to trimming and J lost 1 base, with 9 bases between them. CDR3 bases: TGTGCCAGCAGCTTTTCTCTGGGCCAAGAGACCCAGTACTTC. It encodes CASSFSLGQETQYF. Full variable domain (outside the CDR3, taken from reference TRBV7-9 and TRBJ2-5): DTGVSQNPRHKITKRGQNVTFRCDPISEHNRLYWYRQTLGQGPEFLTYFQNEAQLEKSRLLSDRFSAERPKGSFSTLEIQRTEQGDSAMYLCASSFSLGQETQYFGPGTRLLVL.

V gene TRBV28 combines with J gene TRBJ1-5, with a weak D call TRBD1 (6 bases). The CDR3 consists of 14 residues. CDR1 is MDHEN, CDR2 SYDVKM, per germline. V lost 6 bases, J lost 3 bases, and 12 bases lay in between. CDR3 residues: CASSLYRDNQPQHF. CDR3 nucleotide sequence: TGTGCCAGCAGCCTGTACAGGGACAATCAGCCCCAGCATTTT.

This clonotype came up a few times. The chain combines TRBV4-2 with TRBJ1-3; tentative D call: TRBD1 (5 bases). The germline V and J ends were trimmed by 0 bases and 3 bases, with 6 bases remaining between them. CDR3 length equals 14 residues. Germline CDR1 and CDR2: LGHNA and YNFKEQ. CDR3 nucleotide sequence: TGTGCCAGCAGCCAAGATCAGGGTGGAAACACCATATATTTT. Translated: CASSQDQGGNTIYF.

This clonotype was counted a few times. J is TRBJ1-5 and V is TRBV20-1; D gene ambiguous. V was clipped by 1 base and J by 6 bases, with 19 bases between them. Germline V lookup: CDR1 DFQATT, CDR2 SNEGSKA (reference sequence). The length of the CDR3 is 16 residues. Written as DNA, the CDR3 is TGCAGTGCTAGAGCCCCCATCGGAGGACCCACTCAGCCCCAGCATTTT. As protein: CSARAPIGGPTQPQHF.

The rearrangement joins TRBV12-3 or TRBV12-4 to TRBJ2-5; D perhaps matches TRBD2 (6 bases). This CDR3 spans 15 amino acids. V lost 2 bases and J lost 1, with 11 bases in between. The CDR3 spells CASSLNAGSQETQYF. The CDR3 nucleotides read TGTGCCAGCAGTTTAAACGCGGGGAGCCAAGAGACCCAGTACTTC.

This clonotype was observed at least ten times. This sequence joins TRBV18 and TRBJ2-7, with 7 bases matching TRBD1. The V gene's germline CDR1 is KGHSH and CDR2 LQKENI. The CDR3 is made up of 14 amino acids. Losses at the gene ends were 3 bases for V and 1 base for J; bases not matched to a gene: 3. The CDR3 nucleotides are TGTGCCAGCTCACCTGGGACAGTATCCTACGAGCAGTACTTC. Translated: CASSPGTVSYEQYF.